These 9 T cell receptor beta chains were sequenced from one sample in a study of T cell responses to AZD1222 COVID-19 vaccine. TCRdb's table, derived via immunoSEQ multiplex PCR, lists solely in-frame clones and lacks some. The top ten clones hold more than 9% of a sample with around 170,000 clones, about 91% of them seen once. Sample: peripheral blood, taken 28 days after the second AZD1222 dose. These receptors were collected from an adult who received the AZD1222 COVID-19 vaccine.

The chain carries TRBV6-1 and TRBJ1-2, with a weak D call TRBD1 (5 bases). Trimming took off 1 base at V and 4 bases at J, with 13 bases between the two ends. The CDR3 covers 15 residues. CDR1 MNHNS and CDR2 SASEGT come from the germline V gene. CDR3 amino acids: CASSEGPRGSYGYTF. The CDR3 nucleotides are TGTGCCAGCAGTGAAGGCCCCCGGGGGAGCTATGGCTACACCTTC.

The V and J genes are TRBV2 and TRBJ2-7; weak D call: TRBD1 (6 bases). V gave up 6 bases and J gave up 3 bases, with 12 bases separating them. The CDR3 sequence is 13 residues long. Germline values: CDR1 SNHLY, CDR2 FYNNEI. The CDR3 here is CASRTTGLYEQYF. The CDR3 DNA sequence: TGTGCCAGCAGGACGACAGGACTCTACGAGCAGTACTTC.

The rearrangement uses TRBV5-4 and TRBJ1-2; 9 bases align to TRBD1. Germline V gene lookup returns CDR1 SGHNT and CDR2 YYREEE (reference sequence). The V gene end was trimmed by 4 bases and the J gene end by 8 bases; junction bases not matched to a gene: 12. CDR3 length: 15 residues. The CDR3 region is CASSGQQGAPLGYTF. CDR3 coding DNA: TGTGCCAGCAGCGGTCAACAGGGGGCCCCATTGGGCTACACCTTC.

The chain is built from TRBV30 and TRBJ1-5; TRBD1 agrees at 10 bases. V lost 3 bases to trimming and J lost 3 bases; unmatched junction nucleotides: 2. CDR3 length: 14 amino acids. Germline values: CDR1 GTSNPN, CDR2 SVGIG (reference sequence). The CDR3 is CAWSGTGDNQPQHF. CDR3 DNA: TGTGCCTGGAGCGGGACAGGGGACAATCAGCCCCAGCATTTT.

The chain is built from TRBV6-2 or TRBV6-3 and TRBJ2-5, with D perhaps TRBD1 or TRBD2 (7 bases each). Trimming removed 0 bases from V and 4 bases from J, with 9 bases in between. This CDR3 comprises 14 residues. CDR1 and CDR2 from the germline V gene are MNHEY and SVGEGT. The CDR3 spells CASSYSRGGETQYF. CDR3 sequence (DNA): TGTGCCAGCAGTTACTCCAGGGGGGGAGAGACCCAGTACTTC.

The rearrangement links TRBV2 to TRBJ1-2; 8 nucleotides match TRBD1. V lost 8 bases to trimming and J lost 3 bases; unmatched junction nucleotides: 17. In germline, CDR1 is SNHLY, CDR2 FYNNEI. The CDR3 extends over 17 amino acids. The CDR3, as DNA: TGTGCCAGCTCCAGTTCAGGGACAGGCATTCCCTACTATGGCTACACCTTC. It yields the protein CASSSSGTGIPYYGYTF. The full variable domain, with the rest looked up from reference TRBV2 and TRBJ1-2, is EPEVTQTPSHQVTQMGQEVILRCVPISNHLYFYWYRQILGQKVEFLVSFYNNEISEKSEIFDDQFSVERPDGSNFTLKIRSTKLEDSAMYFCASSSSGTGIPYYGYTFGSGTRLTVV.

The chain recombines TRBV5-4 with TRBJ1-1, with D uncertain. V was trimmed by 4 bases and J by 4 bases, leaving 14 bases between them. Germline-derived CDR1 and CDR2 are SGHNT and YYREEE (reference sequence). CDR3 size: 14 residues. DNA for the CDR3: TGTGCCAGCAGCGCGGCGACCTTGGTCACTGAAGCTTTCTTT. This encodes CASSAATLVTEAFF.

V usage is TRBV25-1 and J usage is TRBJ1-2; TRBD1 matches 8 bases. Germline V gene lookup returns CDR1 MGHDK and CDR2 SYGVNS. CDR3 length equals 14 residues. Unmatched junction bases numbered 8, after V lost 3 bases and J lost 8 bases. CDR3 DNA sequence: TGTGCCAGCAGTGAGGGGCCGGACAGGGAAGGCTACACCTTC. This encodes CASSEGPDREGYTF.

V gene TRBV10-3 combines with J gene TRBJ2-7; 7 nucleotides line up with TRBD2. Germline V CDR1 and CDR2: ENHRY, SYGVKD. Trimming took 4 bases from V and 4 from J; bases not matched to a gene: 7. CDR3 length: 14 residues. The CDR3 loop reads CAISGGTIGYEQYF. CDR3 DNA: TGTGCCATCAGTGGTGGGACTATAGGATACGAGCAGTACTTC.